The entry below describes one TCR beta chain. Some clones are missing from TCRdb's copy, which holds only in-frame ones; the method was immunoSEQ multiplex PCR. The data contain just over 200,000 clones, 86% of them singletons. The data are from a study of blood T cell repertoires in COVID-19. Germline V gives CDR1 SGHTA, CDR2 FQGNSA. V lost 0 bases to trimming and J lost 6 bases; unmatched junction nucleotides: 3. This CDR3 contains 14 residues. The specimen sequenced was peripheral blood. This sequence was found in a man older than 75 with acute or convalescent COVID-19. This chain connects TRBV7-2 to TRBJ2-3; 7 bases are shared with TRBD2. DNA for the CDR3: TGTGCCAGCAGCTTAGCATCACTAGCGGATACGCAGTATTTT. Protein: CASSLASLADTQYF.